Described below is a single T cell receptor beta chain sequence and its context. This clone was seen a handful of times. This receptor's antigen is unknown. Base-call qualities are not available, and no considerably larger clone is one nucleotide away. The data derive from a study of radiotherapy plus CTLA-4 blockade in lung cancer (dated by TCRdb to the late 2010s). Looking at the study overall: Objective responses occurred in about 19% of enrolled patients, and around 30% achieved disease control. Results the study describes overall, beyond this receptor: Increased serum interferon-beta after radiation, together with early dynamic changes in blood T cell clones, were reported to be the strongest predictors of response. TCR clones derived from tumors expanded in peripheral blood after treatment with radiotherapy and ipilimumab.

The CDR3 has 11 amino acids, counting the end cysteine and phenylalanine. Only the CDR3 portion is preserved as DNA: 33 bases, with reading frame beginning at the first base. The trim is 3 bases for V and 9 bases for J, with a gap of 6 bases between the germline ends. Per the germline V gene, MNHNS is the CDR1 and SASEGT is the CDR2. The study evaluated CTLA-4 blockade (ipilimumab) given together with focal radiation therapy in patients who had chemo-refractory metastatic non-small-cell lung cancer. Preparation of the library involved the immunoSEQ multiplex PCR assay. This is the immuneACCESS table as TCRdb keeps it, with only in-frame sequences that have V and J called. A part of the clones is gone; compared with another copy, unresolved V genes explain less than half, and the rest is unexplained. For this sample the table gives 62,000 or so clones, of which roughly 78% were detected only once. Clones ranked in the top ten supply roughly 10% of the sample.

The V gene is TRBV6-1 and the J gene is TRBJ2-1, with no D gene named confidently. Sequencing was performed on peripheral blood, taken from a patient treated with radiotherapy plus ipilimumab. The TCR comes from a human donor with non-small cell lung cancer who had a complete response to radiotherapy plus ipilimumab. The CDR3 loop reads CASSDVREQFF. The nucleotide sequence reads TGTGCCAGCAGTGATGTGCGTGAGCAGTTCTTC.